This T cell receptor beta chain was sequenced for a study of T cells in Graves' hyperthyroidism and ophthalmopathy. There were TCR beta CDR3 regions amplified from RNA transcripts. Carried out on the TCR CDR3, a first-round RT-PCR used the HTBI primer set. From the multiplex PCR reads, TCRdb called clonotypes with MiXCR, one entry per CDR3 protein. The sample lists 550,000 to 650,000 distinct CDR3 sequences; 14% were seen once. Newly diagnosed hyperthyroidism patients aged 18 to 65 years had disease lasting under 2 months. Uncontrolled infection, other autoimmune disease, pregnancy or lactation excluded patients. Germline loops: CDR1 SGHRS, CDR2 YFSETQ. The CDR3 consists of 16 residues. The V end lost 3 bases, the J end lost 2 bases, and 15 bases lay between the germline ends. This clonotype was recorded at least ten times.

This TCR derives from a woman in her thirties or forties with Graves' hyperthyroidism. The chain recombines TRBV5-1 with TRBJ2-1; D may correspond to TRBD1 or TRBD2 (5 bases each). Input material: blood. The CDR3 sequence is CASSYSAGTTYNEQFF. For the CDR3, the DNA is TGCGCCAGCAGCTATTCCGCAGGGACCACCTACAATGAGCAGTTCTTC. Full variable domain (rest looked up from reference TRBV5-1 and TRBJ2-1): KAGVTQTPRYLIKTRGQQVTLSCSPISGHRSVSWYQQTPGQGLQFLFEYFSETQRNKGNFPGRFSGRQFSNSRSEMNVSTLELGDSALYLCASSYSAGTTYNEQFFGPGTRLTVL.